One and the same sample provided the 29 T cell receptor beta chains below, sequenced in a study of T cell repertoires in cytomegalovirus infection (dated by TCRdb to the late 2010s). The reads were generated on an Illumina HiSeq 1500. TCRdb redid the processing of the public reads, applying fastp at Q25 and MiXCR, and retained in-frame beta chains. A single entry per CDR3 protein holds the most common genes and DNA from its merged rows. This sample holds approximately 250,000 distinct CDR3 sequences; roughly 22% were observed only once. 15% to 20% of the sample lies in the top ten. Sequenced material: CD8+ T cells from PBMCs. These receptors all stem from a human donor in good health (CMV status not recorded). Some clones in this sample may be carry-over from other donors' samples.

The rearrangement joins TRBV9 to TRBJ1-1; 9 bases agree with TRBD1. The CDR3 is made up of 15 amino acids. Germline V lookup: CDR1 SGDLS, CDR2 YYNGEE. V gave up 4 bases and J gave up 1 base; unmatched junction bases: 5. The CDR3 region has the DNA TGTGCCAGCAGCACTTTACAGGGGGCGAACACTGAAGCTTTCTTT. This gives the protein CASSTLQGANTEAFF.

V gene TRBV5-1 combines with J gene TRBJ2-7, with D possibly TRBD1 on 5 matching bases. Germline lookup yields CDR1 SGHRS and CDR2 YFSETQ. Trimming cost V 0 bases and J 2 bases, with 12 bases left between them. This CDR3 region has 15 residues. CDR3 coding DNA: TGCGCCAGCAGCTTGGATCCAGGGCCCCCCTACGAGCAGTACTTC. Translated, it gives CASSLDPGPPYEQYF.

This clonotype appeared many times. The chain recombines TRBV29-1 with TRBJ2-1, with TRBD2 identical over 11 bases. The CDR3 is 18 amino acids. With 0 bases clipped from V and 4 bases from J, the junction kept 11 bases outside the gene matches. Per germline, CDR1 SQVTM and CDR2 ANQGSEA. CDR3 in DNA: TGCAGCGTTGAAGATTCAGAGACTAGCGGGGACTCGTACAATGAGCAGTTCTTC. Translating gives CSVEDSETSGDSYNEQFF.

V and J are TRBV2 and TRBJ1-2, with 8 bases that match TRBD1. Germline CDR1 and CDR2: SNHLY and FYNNEI. V was clipped by 2 bases and J by 4 bases; unmatched bases: 9. The length of the CDR3 is 16 residues. In nucleotides, the CDR3 is TGTGCCAGCAGTGAAAAGGACAGGGATAGGATCTATGGCTACACCTTC. Translating it yields CASSEKDRDRIYGYTF.

This sequence joins TRBV29-1 and TRBJ2-5; possibly TRBD2 for D (5 bases). In germline, CDR1 is SQVTM, CDR2 ANQGSEA. The CDR3 totals 16 residues. V dropped 1 base and J dropped 1 base, with 16 bases sitting between them. The DNA of the CDR3 is TGCAGCGTTGAAGTAGCTGGACTCGCCGTCCAAGAGACCCAGTACTTC. Residues: CSVEVAGLAVQETQYF.

Only a few counts were recorded for this clonotype. The chain is built from TRBV4-1 and TRBJ1-5; D is unresolved. The CDR3 loop spans 15 amino acids. V lost 6 bases and J 3 bases, leaving 15 bases between the germline ends. CDR1 and CDR2 from the germline V gene are MGHRA and YSYEKL. CDR3 in DNA: TGCGCCAGCAGTTTCTACGAGACGTCCAATCAGCCCCAGCATTTT. It is translated as CASSFYETSNQPQHF.

This clonotype was counted ten times or more. V gene TRBV12-3 or TRBV12-4 combines with J gene TRBJ2-5, with D uncertain. Trimming shortened V by 7 bases and J by 7 bases, and 16 bases separated the two germline ends. CDR3 length: 13 amino acids. CDR3 protein: CASTPVTTGTQYF. Here the CDR3 DNA reads TGTGCCAGCACCCCCGTGACCACGGGGACCCAGTACTTC.

This clonotype was seen a handful of times. The rearrangement links TRBV7-2 to TRBJ2-3; D is possibly TRBD1 (6 bases). The CDR3 loop spans 15 amino acids. Per germline, CDR1 SGHTA and CDR2 FQGNSA. The V end was cut by 1 base, the J end by 6 bases, with 14 bases between. The CDR3 sequence is CASSLGQGSIDTQYF. DNA of the CDR3: TGTGCCAGCAGCTTAGGGCAGGGGTCAATCGATACGCAGTATTTT.

The V call is TRBV30, the J call TRBJ2-1; possible D gene TRBD1, 5 bases. V gave up 3 bases and J gave up 14 bases, with 17 bases separating them. CDR1 and CDR2 (germline): GTSNPN, SVGIG (reference sequence). CDR3 length: 12 amino acids. The CDR3, as DNA: TGTGCCTGGAGCGCCGACAGCAAGGAAAAGTTCTTC. Protein sequence: CAWSADSKEKFF. The variable domain in full, completed from reference TRBV30 and TRBJ2-1, reads SQTIHQWPATLVQPVGSPLSLECTVEGTSNPNLYWYRQAAGRGLQLLFYSVGIGQISSEVPQNLSASRPQDRQFILSSKKLLLSDSGFYLCAWSADSKEKFFGPGTRLTVL.

The chain uses TRBV30 and TRBJ1-1; no reliable D call. Per the germline V gene, CDR1 is GTSNPN and CDR2 is SVGIG (reference sequence). V gave up 4 bases and J gave up 8 bases, with 17 bases separating them. The CDR3 extends over 13 amino acids. CDR3: CAWIDTPATEAFF. The DNA of the CDR3 is TGTGCCTGGATCGATACTCCAGCCACGGAAGCTTTCTTT.

This clonotype was seen only a few times. The V and J genes are TRBV29-1 and TRBJ1-2, with D uncertain. The length of the CDR3 is 13 residues. CDR1 and CDR2 from the germline V gene are SQVTM and ANQGSEA. V dropped 5 bases and J dropped 2 bases, with 12 bases sitting between them. CDR3 loop: CSVPGGLNYGYTF. The DNA for the CDR3 is TGCAGCGTTCCGGGAGGTCTCAACTATGGCTACACCTTC.

Ten or more counts support this clonotype. The chain links TRBV4-1 to TRBJ1-5, with D perhaps TRBD1 (5 bases). This CDR3 has 14 residues. Germline loops: CDR1 MGHRA, CDR2 YSYEKL. Trimming stripped 4 bases from V and 7 bases from J, with 14 bases between. CDR3 nucleotide sequence: TGCGCCAGCAGCCCGATGACGGGGGACCAGCCCCAGCATTTT. Protein sequence: CASSPMTGDQPQHF.

In this sample, this clonotype turned up a few times. The chain recombines TRBV28 with TRBJ1-2; 8 nucleotides align to TRBD1. There are 14 residues in the CDR3. Germline values: CDR1 MDHEN, CDR2 SYDVKM. V lost 5 bases, J lost 10 bases, and 12 bases stayed unmatched. CDR3: CASSPQTAGGAYTF. CDR3 DNA: TGTGCCAGCAGTCCCCAAACCGCAGGGGGCGCCTACACCTTC.

There are many counts of this clonotype. The V gene is TRBV14, the J gene TRBJ2-1; D gene unclear. The CDR3 has 16 residues. From germline, CDR1 is SGHDN and CDR2 FVKESK. V lost 2 bases and J 3 bases, leaving 14 bases between the germline ends. CDR3 residues: CASSQTSLNFYNEQFF. The CDR3 nucleotides read TGTGCCAGCAGCCAAACCAGTTTAAACTTCTACAATGAGCAGTTCTTC. Full variable domain (rest looked up from reference TRBV14 and TRBJ2-1): EAGVTQFPSHSVIEKGQTVTLRCDPISGHDNLYWYRRVMGKEIKFLLHFVKESKQDESGMPNNRFLAERTGGTYSTLKVQPAELEDSGVYFCASSQTSLNFYNEQFFGPGTRLTVL.

This clonotype was recorded many times. The chain has TRBV7-2 and TRBJ2-7; 9 nucleotides agree with TRBD2. Germline values: CDR1 SGHTA, CDR2 FQGNSA. This CDR3 is built from 16 residues. V shed 1 base, J shed 2 bases, and the junction held 6 bases outside the gene matches. The CDR3 reads CASSLGSGGGTYEQYF. For the CDR3, the DNA is TGTGCCAGCAGCTTAGGTAGCGGGGGAGGGACCTACGAGCAGTACTTC.

This clonotype turned up a few times. J is TRBJ1-6 and V is TRBV12-3 or TRBV12-4, with D possibly being TRBD1 (6 bases). The V gene lost 8 bases and the J gene lost 3 bases, with 11 bases spanning the gap. The CDR3 is made up of 14 amino acids. The CDR3 DNA reads TGTGCCAGCTTCCCGGGACACTATAATTCACCCCTCCACTTT. Translated: CASFPGHYNSPLHF.

This clonotype showed up just a few times. The rearrangement joins TRBV7-9 to TRBJ2-1, with 8 positions matching TRBD2. The CDR3 runs 13 residues. The V segment lost 2 bases and the J segment 8 bases; nucleotides outside the gene matches: 2. The germline V gene has CDR1 SEHNR and CDR2 FQNEAQ (reference sequence). The CDR3 spells CASSLKRGYEQFF. The CDR3 DNA is TGTGCCAGCAGCTTAAAGCGGGGGTATGAGCAGTTCTTC.

This clonotype has only a few counts. This chain connects TRBV9 to TRBJ2-3, with D possibly matching TRBD1 (5 bases). The CDR3 sequence is 15 residues long. CDR1 and CDR2 from the germline V gene are SGDLS and YYNGEE. V was trimmed by 2 bases and J by 1 base, leaving 11 bases between them. CDR3 amino acids: CASSVHTGGTDTQYF. The CDR3 DNA reads as TGTGCCAGCAGCGTTCACACAGGAGGCACAGATACGCAGTATTTT.

This clonotype has only a few counts. The V call is TRBV28, the J call TRBJ1-2; maybe TRBD1 (5 bases). Germline V gene data show CDR1 as MDHEN and CDR2 as SYDVKM. Trimming left V 3 bases short and J 4 bases short, with 9 bases between. This CDR3 region has 13 residues. The CDR3 region is CASSFAGGYGYTF. CDR3 in DNA: TGTGCCAGCAGTTTTGCGGGGGGCTATGGCTACACCTTC.

The genes are TRBV20-1 and TRBJ1-1, with TRBD1 as a possible D gene (6 bases). Between the trimmed V and J ends, which lost 1 base and 1 base, there was a span of 16 bases. The CDR3 spans 16 residues. CDR1 is DFQATT and CDR2 is SNEGSKA in the germline V gene (reference sequence). In DNA form, the CDR3 reads TGCAGTGCTAGAGCCATCGTAAGGACAGAGAACACTGAAGCTTTCTTT. It codes for CSARAIVRTENTEAFF.

This clonotype was recorded at least ten times. This chain links TRBV6-5 with TRBJ2-7, with 7 bases lining up with TRBD1. The V gene's germline CDR1 is MNHEY and CDR2 SVGAGI. This CDR3 has 15 amino acids. The trim removed 6 bases at V and 0 bases at J, leaving 8 bases unmatched. The CDR3 DNA is TGTGCCAGCAGCTCCTCCGGGACAGCCTCCTACGAGCAGTACTTC. This gives the protein CASSSSGTASYEQYF.

This clonotype was found many times. The V and J genes are TRBV4-1 and TRBJ1-6; D is uncertain. This CDR3 contains 17 residues. Trimming pared 0 bases from V and 4 bases from J, leaving 13 bases between. Germline-derived CDR1 and CDR2 are MGHRA and YSYEKL. In DNA, the CDR3 is TGCGCCAGCAGCCAAGATTCCCAGACGGCGTATAATTCACCCCTCCACTTT. This codes for CASSQDSQTAYNSPLHF.

This sequence joins TRBV20-1 and TRBJ1-1; the match to TRBD1 covers 7 bases. The CDR3 runs to 13 residues. The germline V gene encodes CDR1 DFQATT and CDR2 SNEGSKA (reference sequence). J lost 4 bases, V lost 4 bases, and 6 bases had no gene match. CDR3 residues: CSAIGTEATEAFF. DNA of the CDR3: TGCAGTGCTATCGGGACAGAAGCCACTGAAGCTTTCTTT.

In this sample, this clonotype turned up a few times. The V and J genes are TRBV2 and TRBJ2-1, with 8 bases aligning to TRBD2. The J segment lost 9 bases and the V segment lost 8 bases, leaving 12 bases of the junction unmatched. This CDR3 has 14 amino acids. In germline, CDR1 is SNHLY, CDR2 FYNNEI. The CDR3 loop is CASGPMRGDGEQFF. CDR3 in DNA: TGTGCCAGCGGACCCATGCGGGGGGACGGTGAGCAGTTCTTC. Full variable domain (remainder filled in from reference TRBV2 and TRBJ2-1): EPEVTQTPSHQVTQMGQEVILRCVPISNHLYFYWYRQILGQKVEFLVSFYNNEISEKSEIFDDQFSVERPDGSNFTLKIRSTKLEDSAMYFCASGPMRGDGEQFFGPGTRLTVL.

This clonotype has just a few counts. The chain joins TRBV12-3 or TRBV12-4 to TRBJ2-3; 7 positions agree with TRBD2. This CDR3 has 16 residues. The V and J ends lost 5 bases and 0 bases, in that order; junction bases with no gene match: 8. CDR3 loop: CASSHPLAISTDTQYF. For the CDR3, the DNA is TGTGCCAGCAGTCACCCACTAGCGATTAGCACAGATACGCAGTATTTT.

This clonotype was detected ten times or more. V and J are TRBV7-2 and TRBJ2-7; perhaps TRBD1 as D (6 bases). Germline V CDR1 and CDR2: SGHTA, FQGNSA. The CDR3 has 12 residues. V lost 4 bases and J 4 bases, leaving 8 bases between the germline ends. Here the CDR3 DNA reads TGTGCCAGCAGCTCCAGGGGTTACGAGCAGTACTTC. Residues: CASSSRGYEQYF.

The chain recombines TRBV7-9 with TRBJ2-1, with TRBD2 matching 13 bases. V trimming: 6 bases; J trimming: 8 bases; junction bases outside the gene matches: 7. Germline lookup yields CDR1 SEHNR and CDR2 FQNEAQ (reference sequence). The CDR3 totals 15 residues. Here the CDR3 reads CASSSLAGGFDEQFF. CDR3 sequence (DNA): TGTGCCAGCAGTTCACTAGCGGGGGGGTTTGATGAGCAGTTCTTC.

This sequence joins TRBV7-9 and TRBJ2-2; weak D call: TRBD1 (6 bases). The CDR3 contains 16 residues. Trimming removed 4 bases at V and 1 base at J, with 13 bases between. The germline V gene has CDR1 SEHNR and CDR2 FQNEAQ (reference sequence). The CDR3 sequence: CASSSQTGVNTGELFF. DNA for the CDR3: TGTGCCAGCAGCTCCCAGACAGGAGTGAACACCGGGGAGCTGTTTTTT.

The chain employs TRBV30 and TRBJ1-1; possibly TRBD1 for D (6 bases). Trimming pared 6 bases from V and 6 bases from J, leaving 23 bases between. The CDR3 length is 15 residues. Germline CDR1 GTSNPN, CDR2 SVGIG (reference sequence). The CDR3 protein is CACEVLRGRSAEAFF. CDR3 sequence (DNA): TGTGCCTGTGAGGTGTTAAGGGGGAGATCGGCTGAAGCTTTCTTT. Full variable domain (missing parts from reference TRBV30 and TRBJ1-1): SQTIHQWPATLVQPVGSPLSLECTVEGTSNPNLYWYRQAAGRGLQLLFYSVGIGQISSEVPQNLSASRPQDRQFILSSKKLLLSDSGFYLCACEVLRGRSAEAFFGQGTRLTVV.